This note documents a single T cell receptor (beta chain) sequence. The record originates from a study of molecular identifiers for immune sequencing clone quantification. The V gene lost 4 bases and the J gene lost 5 bases, with 15 bases spanning the gap. This CDR3 contains 15 residues. Each CDR3 protein is one row after TCRdb ran MiXCR on the PCR reads. The repertoire consists of a few hundred thousand distinct CDR3 sequences, with about 20% occurring once and the leading ten covering approximately 0.8%. The sample was naive CD8+ T cells from blood, with Jurkat cell RNA spiked in. The subset was: FACS-sorted CD8+CD4-CCR7+CD45RA+ naive T cells. The V gene is TRBV23-1, the J gene TRBJ1-5; D is perhaps TRBD1 (6 bases). TRBV23-1 is treated as an ORF (open reading frame) with a function not yet certain. This clonotype was sampled from a human donor in good health. Some libraries in this study had Jurkat cell RNA spiked in. CDR3 in DNA: TGCGCCAGCAGTCGGGGAGGGGGAATCTATCAGCCCCAGCATTTT. Protein sequence: CASSRGGGIYQPQHF.